The 10 T cell receptor beta chains reported below all come from one sample, sequenced in a study of cytotoxic CD8 clonotypes in ibrutinib-treated CLL. Here immunoSEQ multiplex PCR was the method, and the copy in TCRdb shows in-frame clones only, minus some. The data contain about 300,000 clones, under 70% of them singletons. The sequences come from PBMCs, collected after 36 months of ibrutinib treatment. The receptors come from a human donor with chronic lymphocytic leukemia.

This chain joins TRBV19 and TRBJ2-7; D is ambiguous. The CDR3 length is 16 residues. Deletions cut 8 bases from V and 3 bases from J, with 23 bases between. Germline V gene sequence: CDR1 LNHDA, CDR2 SQIVND (reference sequence). CDR3 nucleotide sequence: TGTGCCAGTCAGCCTAAAGACGGGTTCGGTGGCTACGAGCAGTACTTC. It codes for CASQPKDGFGGYEQYF. The complete variable domain, with remaining parts taken from reference TRBV19 and TRBJ2-7, reads DGGITQSPKYLFRKEGQNVTLSCEQNLNHDAMYWYRQDPGQGLRLIYYSQIVNDFQKGDIAEGYSVSREKKESFPLTVTSAQKNPTAFYLCASQPKDGFGGYEQYFGPGTRLTVT.

The chain recombines TRBV5-1 with TRBJ1-4; no definite D call. The CDR3 length is 21 residues. The V gene lost 0 bases and the J gene lost 6 bases, with 30 bases spanning the gap. CDR1 SGHRS and CDR2 YFSETQ come from the germline V gene. Here the CDR3 DNA reads TGCGCCAGCAGCTTGGTAAGCAGTACCCGGGCCAGAAAGCGATATGATGAAAAACTGTTTTTT. Protein product: CASSLVSSTRARKRYDEKLFF.

The chain employs TRBV6-1 and TRBJ1-6; D possibly corresponds to TRBD1 (6 bases). Germline V CDR1 and CDR2: MNHNS, SASEGT. There are 15 residues in the CDR3. Trimming stripped 3 bases from V and 4 bases from J, with 10 bases between. CDR3 region: CASSEIRGYNSPLHF. CDR3 coding DNA: TGTGCCAGCAGTGAGATCAGGGGATATAATTCACCCCTCCACTTT.

V usage is TRBV4-2 and J usage is TRBJ2-7; D may be TRBD2 (5 bases). Germline assignment: CDR1 LGHNA and CDR2 YNFKEQ. The CDR3 runs 14 residues. With 3 bases removed from V and 3 bases from J, the gap between germline ends came to 12 bases. The CDR3 sequence is CASSHSETVYEQYF. DNA for the CDR3: TGTGCCAGCAGCCATAGCGAGACCGTCTACGAGCAGTACTTC.

The chain has TRBV27 and TRBJ1-1, with D perhaps TRBD1 (5 bases). The CDR3 is made up of 13 amino acids. V lost 4 bases and J lost 6, with 12 bases in between. Germline V lookup: CDR1 MNHEY, CDR2 SMNVEV (reference sequence). The CDR3 bases are TGTGCCAGCAGTTACAGGTTCGGGGCTGAAGCTTTCTTT. The encoded protein is CASSYRFGAEAFF.

The chain uses TRBV4-1 and TRBJ1-6, with D possibly being TRBD1 (5 bases). Trimming took off 8 bases at V and 5 bases at J, with 13 bases between the two ends. The CDR3 spans 14 residues. Germline V gives CDR1 MGHRA, CDR2 YSYEKL. DNA of the CDR3: TGCGCCAGCTCACACAGGCAAGATAATTCACCCCTCCACTTT. Its translation: CASSHRQDNSPLHF.

The chain recombines TRBV19 with TRBJ2-5; D is uncertain. The V gene's germline CDR1 is LNHDA and CDR2 SQIVND (reference sequence). The CDR3 consists of 13 residues. The V end was cut by 0 bases, the J end by 4 bases, with 6 bases between. This chain's CDR3 is CASSIDRAETQYF. The CDR3 nucleotides read TGTGCCAGTAGTATAGATAGGGCAGAGACCCAGTACTTC.

CDR3 sequence reads: CASSGTSVYEQFF. CDR3 sequence (DNA): TGTGCCAGCAGTGGGACTAGTGTCTATGAGCAGTTCTTC. This chain uses TRBV6-1 with TRBJ2-1; 7 bases match TRBD2. The CDR3 is 13 residues long. V shed 4 bases, J shed 8 bases, and the junction held 5 bases outside the gene matches. The germline V gene encodes CDR1 MNHNS and CDR2 SASEGT.

The chain is built from TRBV7-8 and TRBJ2-2; 15 bases are a match to TRBD2. The junction had 10 bases not matched to a gene; V was cut back by 0 bases and J by 5 bases. The germline CDR1 and CDR2 sequences are SGHVS and FQNEAQ. The CDR3 is 20 amino acids. DNA for the CDR3: TGTGCCAGCAGCTTAGCGTGGACTAGCGGGAGGGGGCGGCGGACCGGGGAGCTGTTTTTT. It translates to CASSLAWTSGRGRRTGELFF.

Worth noting for this clone: Germline and junction disagree at one end, which may indicate a read error. The CDR3 DNA is TGTGCCAGCAGCCAAGACCCGCCTAGCAAGGCCAGGGTCTTC. Its translation is CASSQDPPSKARVF. The chain uses TRBV4-2 and TRBJ2-1, with D possibly being TRBD1 or TRBD2 (5 bases each). The CDR3 contains 14 residues. Germline V gene lookup returns CDR1 LGHNA and CDR2 YNFKEQ.